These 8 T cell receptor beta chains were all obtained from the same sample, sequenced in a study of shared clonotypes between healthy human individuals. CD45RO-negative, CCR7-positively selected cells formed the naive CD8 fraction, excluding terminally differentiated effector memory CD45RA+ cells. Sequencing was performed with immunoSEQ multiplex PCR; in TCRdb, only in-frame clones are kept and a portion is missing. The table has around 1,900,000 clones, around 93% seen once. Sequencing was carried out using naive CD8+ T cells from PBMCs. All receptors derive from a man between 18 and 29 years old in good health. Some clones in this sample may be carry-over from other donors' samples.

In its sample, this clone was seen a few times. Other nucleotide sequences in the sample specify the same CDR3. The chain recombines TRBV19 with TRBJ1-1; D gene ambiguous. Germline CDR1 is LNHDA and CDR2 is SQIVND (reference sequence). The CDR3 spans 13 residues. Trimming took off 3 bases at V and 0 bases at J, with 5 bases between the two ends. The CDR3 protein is CASSIAVNTEAFF. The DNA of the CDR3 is TGTGCCAGTAGTATTGCAGTGAACACTGAAGCTTTCTTT.

The CDR3 sequence: CASSKRRGVVGPAQPYNEQFF. In nucleotides, the CDR3 is TGTGCCAGCAGCAAACGGAGGGGCGTAGTGGGGCCGGCTCAGCCCTACAATGAGCAGTTCTTC. The chain links TRBV21-1 to TRBJ2-1; TRBD2 reflects the table's D call only, with no check against the DNA. TRBV21-1 is shown as a pseudogene. This CDR3 is 21 amino acids long.

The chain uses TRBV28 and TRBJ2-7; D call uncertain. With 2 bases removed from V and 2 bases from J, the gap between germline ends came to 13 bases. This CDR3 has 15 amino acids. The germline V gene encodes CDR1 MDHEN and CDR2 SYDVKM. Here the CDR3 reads CASSLMAVGPYEQYF. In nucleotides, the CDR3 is TGTGCCAGCAGTTTAATGGCAGTAGGACCCTACGAGCAGTACTTC.

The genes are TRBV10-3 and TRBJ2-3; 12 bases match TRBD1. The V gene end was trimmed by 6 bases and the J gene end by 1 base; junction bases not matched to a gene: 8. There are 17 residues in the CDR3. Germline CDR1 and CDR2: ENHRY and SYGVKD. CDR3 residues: CAIRHGTGGWGTDTQYF. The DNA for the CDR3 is TGTGCCATCAGACACGGGACAGGGGGCTGGGGCACAGATACGCAGTATTTT.

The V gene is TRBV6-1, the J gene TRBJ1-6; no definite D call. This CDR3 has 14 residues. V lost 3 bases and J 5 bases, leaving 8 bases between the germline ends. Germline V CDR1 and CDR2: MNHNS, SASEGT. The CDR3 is CASSEWADNSPLHF. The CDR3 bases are TGTGCCAGCAGTGAGTGGGCAGATAATTCACCCCTCCACTTT.

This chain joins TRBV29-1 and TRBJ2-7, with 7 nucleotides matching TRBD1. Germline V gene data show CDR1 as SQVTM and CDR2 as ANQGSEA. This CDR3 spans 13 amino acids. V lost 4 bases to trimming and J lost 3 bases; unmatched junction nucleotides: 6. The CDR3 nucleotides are TGCAGCGTTGTTTTGGCAGGGGGCTACGAGCAGTACTTC. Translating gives CSVVLAGGYEQYF.

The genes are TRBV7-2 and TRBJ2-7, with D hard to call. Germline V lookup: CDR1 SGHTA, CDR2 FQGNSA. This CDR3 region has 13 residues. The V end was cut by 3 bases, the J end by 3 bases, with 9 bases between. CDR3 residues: CASSFTMGYEQYF. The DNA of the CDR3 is TGTGCCAGCAGCTTCACCATGGGCTACGAGCAGTACTTC.

The CDR3 region is CASSGRGSEQYF. Written as DNA, the CDR3 is TGTGCCAGCAGTGGGCGAGGGTCCGAGCAGTACTTC. The chain carries TRBV2 and TRBJ2-7, with D possibly TRBD2 on 5 matching bases. Deletions cut 4 bases from V and 6 bases from J, with 10 bases between. CDR1 is SNHLY and CDR2 is FYNNEI in the germline V gene. The length of the CDR3 is 12 residues.